A selection of T cell receptor beta chains follows, all from one sample in a study of control samples from healthy donors and cancer patients. The method was immunoSEQ multiplex PCR; TCRdb's version includes in-frame clones alone and lacks a portion of them. The sample has some 250,000 clones, around 79% seen once. Sequencing used PBMCs. The receptors shown here come from a woman between 55 and 75 years old with lung cancer. Each CDR3 is given with its conserved first and last residue. Each record gives: J gene, V gene, clone size, D gene, CDR3 protein, CDR3 DNA. The D gene is left open where the match is weak. Expanded clones are given a class, and other clones once, few, many or no size at all.

j_call: TRBJ1-1
v_call: TRBV25-1
clone_size: -
d_call: -
cdr3_aa: CASSEFARLGGDTEAFF
cdr3_nt: TGTGCCAGCAGTGAATTTGCACGTCTCGGTGGGGACACTGAAGCTTTCTTT

j_call: TRBJ2-7
v_call: TRBV10-3
clone_size: -
d_call: -
cdr3_aa: CAIRGSTARVGEQYF
cdr3_nt: TGTGCCATCAGGGGATCGACAGCAAGAGTTGGCGAGCAGTACTTC

j_call: TRBJ1-1
v_call: TRBV12-3/TRBV12-4
clone_size: -
d_call: -
cdr3_aa: CASSLQNTEAFF
cdr3_nt: TGTGCCAGCAGCCTACAGAACACTGAAGCTTTCTTT

j_call: TRBJ2-7
v_call: TRBV7-9
clone_size: -
d_call: TRBD2
cdr3_aa: CASSSLMWGGSYEQYF
cdr3_nt: TGTGCCAGCAGCTCCCTCATGTGGGGGGGTTCCTACGAGCAGTACTTC

j_call: TRBJ2-1
v_call: TRBV5-1
clone_size: -
d_call: -
cdr3_aa: CASSPETGFSEFF
cdr3_nt: TGCGCCAGCAGCCCGGAAACAGGGTTTTCGGAGTTCTTC

j_call: TRBJ2-7
v_call: TRBV10-3
clone_size: -
d_call: TRBD2
cdr3_aa: CAISEFGGGYEQYF
cdr3_nt: TGTGCCATCAGTGAGTTTGGCGGGGGTTACGAGCAGTACTTC

j_call: TRBJ2-5
v_call: TRBV10-3
clone_size: -
d_call: -
cdr3_aa: CAIGSQQETQYF
cdr3_nt: TGTGCCATCGGGTCTCAGCAAGAGACCCAGTACTTC

j_call: TRBJ2-3
v_call: TRBV7-9
clone_size: -
d_call: -
cdr3_aa: CTSGPSDTQYF
cdr3_nt: TGTACCAGCGGCCCGTCAGATACGCAGTATTTT

j_call: TRBJ1-1
v_call: TRBV12-3/TRBV12-4
clone_size: -
d_call: -
cdr3_aa: CASTEDTWAEAFF
cdr3_nt: TGTGCCAGCACCGAAGACACTTGGGCTGAAGCTTTCTTT

j_call: TRBJ2-2
v_call: TRBV9
clone_size: -
d_call: -
cdr3_aa: CASREGRYTGELFF
cdr3_nt: TGTGCCAGCAGGGAGGGGAGGTACACCGGGGAGCTGTTTTTT

j_call: TRBJ2-7
v_call: TRBV12-3/TRBV12-4
clone_size: -
d_call: -
cdr3_aa: CASSWGSVGEQYF
cdr3_nt: TGTGCCAGCAGTTGGGGGTCGGTAGGGGAGCAGTACTTC

j_call: TRBJ1-1
v_call: TRBV19
clone_size: -
d_call: TRBD1
cdr3_aa: CASRLTGGGTEAFF
cdr3_nt: TGTGCCAGCCGGCTAACAGGGGGCGGCACTGAAGCTTTCTTT

j_call: TRBJ2-7
v_call: TRBV5-5
clone_size: -
d_call: TRBD1
cdr3_aa: CASSRGTGPHEQYF
cdr3_nt: TGTGCCAGCAGCCGCGGGACAGGACCCCACGAGCAGTACTTC

j_call: TRBJ1-5
v_call: TRBV6-6
clone_size: -
d_call: TRBD1
cdr3_aa: CASSWTGNNQPQHF
cdr3_nt: TGTGCCAGCAGTTGGACAGGGAACAATCAGCCCCAGCATTTT

j_call: TRBJ2-1
v_call: TRBV24-1
clone_size: -
d_call: -
cdr3_aa: CATSDYRGSYNEQFF
cdr3_nt: TGTGCCACCAGTGATTATAGGGGATCCTACAATGAGCAGTTCTTC

j_call: TRBJ1-2
v_call: TRBV6-5
clone_size: -
d_call: -
cdr3_aa: CASSTDKRGGYTF
cdr3_nt: TGTGCCAGCAGTACCGACAAGCGGGGAGGCTACACCTTC

j_call: TRBJ2-3
v_call: TRBV7-8
clone_size: few
d_call: -
cdr3_aa: CASSPRPMIRTDTQYF
cdr3_nt: TGTGCCAGCAGCCCACGGCCGATGATCCGCACAGATACGCAGTATTTT

j_call: TRBJ1-2
v_call: TRBV19
clone_size: many
d_call: -
cdr3_aa: CASSISQGGPYGYTF
cdr3_nt: TGTGCCAGTAGTATTTCACAGGGTGGGCCCTATGGCTACACCTTC

j_call: TRBJ1-1
v_call: TRBV6-5
clone_size: -
d_call: -
cdr3_aa: CASSYSLTGNTEAFF
cdr3_nt: TGTGCCAGCAGTTACTCCTTGACAGGGAACACTGAAGCTTTCTTT

j_call: TRBJ2-2
v_call: TRBV12-5
clone_size: -
d_call: -
cdr3_aa: CASGSANTGELFF
cdr3_nt: TGTGCTAGTGGGTCTGCGAACACCGGGGAGCTGTTTTTT

j_call: TRBJ2-5
v_call: TRBV6-5
clone_size: once
d_call: -
cdr3_aa: CASSRGGETQYF
cdr3_nt: TGTGCCAGCAGTAGGGGAGGCGAGACCCAGTACTTC

j_call: TRBJ2-7
v_call: TRBV3-1/TRBV3-2
clone_size: -
d_call: TRBD1
cdr3_aa: CASSQDGTGYF
cdr3_nt: TGTGCCAGCAGCCAAGATGGGACAGGGTACTTC

j_call: TRBJ1-2
v_call: TRBV7-2
clone_size: -
d_call: -
cdr3_aa: CASTLGGSRGYTF
cdr3_nt: TGTGCCAGCACCCTGGGGGGCTCGAGGGGCTACACCTTC

j_call: TRBJ2-3
v_call: TRBV13
clone_size: few
d_call: TRBD2
cdr3_aa: CASSLEGLAYTDTQYF
cdr3_nt: TGTGCCAGCAGCTTAGAGGGACTAGCGTACACAGATACGCAGTATTTT

j_call: TRBJ1-1
v_call: TRBV28
clone_size: -
d_call: -
cdr3_aa: CASSLAGARRGEAFF
cdr3_nt: TGTGCCAGCAGTCTAGCGGGGGCTAGGAGGGGTGAAGCTTTCTTT

j_call: TRBJ1-2
v_call: TRBV6-5
clone_size: -
d_call: -
cdr3_aa: CASSYSSRGGYTF
cdr3_nt: TGTGCCAGCAGTTACTCTTCCAGGGGAGGCTACACCTTC

j_call: TRBJ1-3
v_call: TRBV3-1/TRBV3-2
clone_size: -
d_call: -
cdr3_aa: CASSHGGPGNTIYF
cdr3_nt: TGTGCCAGCAGCCACGGGGGGCCTGGAAACACCATATATTTT

j_call: TRBJ2-1
v_call: TRBV5-4
clone_size: -
d_call: TRBD2
cdr3_aa: CASSPYSGLGTNEQFF
cdr3_nt: TGTGCCAGCAGCCCTTATTCGGGACTAGGGACCAATGAGCAGTTCTTC

j_call: TRBJ2-1
v_call: TRBV7-7
clone_size: -
d_call: TRBD2
cdr3_aa: CASSLGTSGGGEQFF
cdr3_nt: TGTGCTAGCAGCCTCGGGACTAGCGGGGGCGGTGAGCAGTTCTTC

j_call: TRBJ2-3
v_call: TRBV5-1
clone_size: -
d_call: -
cdr3_aa: CASSQTPEGADTQYF
cdr3_nt: TGCGCCAGCAGCCAAACACCCGAGGGGGCAGATACGCAGTATTTT

j_call: TRBJ2-2
v_call: TRBV15
clone_size: -
d_call: TRBD1
cdr3_aa: CATSAALGQGATGELFF
cdr3_nt: TGTGCCACCAGCGCAGCACTGGGACAGGGGGCGACCGGGGAGCTGTTTTTT

j_call: TRBJ2-3
v_call: TRBV24-1
clone_size: -
d_call: -
cdr3_aa: CATSDAGTPGDTQYF
cdr3_nt: TGTGCCACCAGTGATGCCGGGACCCCCGGAGATACGCAGTATTTT

j_call: TRBJ2-1
v_call: TRBV7-2
clone_size: -
d_call: -
cdr3_aa: CASSLDSNNEQFF
cdr3_nt: TGTGCCAGCAGCTTAGATAGTAACAATGAGCAGTTCTTC

j_call: TRBJ2-3
v_call: TRBV5-1
clone_size: -
d_call: TRBD1
cdr3_aa: CASSPAPGTGTDTQYF
cdr3_nt: TGCGCCAGCAGCCCGGCCCCCGGGACAGGGACAGATACGCAGTATTTT

j_call: TRBJ1-1
v_call: TRBV6-5
clone_size: -
d_call: -
cdr3_aa: CASLPTDGEAFF
cdr3_nt: TGTGCCAGCCTACCCACGGACGGCGAAGCTTTCTTT

j_call: TRBJ1-1
v_call: TRBV2
clone_size: few
d_call: -
cdr3_aa: CASTKVGTEAFF
cdr3_nt: TGTGCCAGCACCAAGGTGGGCACTGAAGCTTTCTTT

j_call: TRBJ1-2
v_call: TRBV4-1
clone_size: -
d_call: TRBD1
cdr3_aa: CASSQGQGLNYGYTF
cdr3_nt: TGCGCCAGCAGCCAAGGACAGGGGCTTAACTATGGCTACACCTTC

j_call: TRBJ1-1
v_call: TRBV9
clone_size: few
d_call: -
cdr3_aa: CASSVTNTEAFF
cdr3_nt: TGTGCCAGCAGCGTAACAAACACTGAAGCTTTCTTT

j_call: TRBJ2-5
v_call: TRBV27
clone_size: -
d_call: TRBD2
cdr3_aa: CASSETSGQETQYF
cdr3_nt: TGTGCCAGCAGTGAGACTAGCGGACAAGAGACCCAGTACTTC

j_call: TRBJ2-7
v_call: TRBV12-3/TRBV12-4
clone_size: -
d_call: TRBD2
cdr3_aa: CASSFLAGIEQYF
cdr3_nt: TGTGCCAGCAGTTTCCTAGCGGGAATCGAGCAGTACTTC

j_call: TRBJ2-2
v_call: TRBV9
clone_size: -
d_call: -
cdr3_aa: CASSVASLRTGELFF
cdr3_nt: TGTGCCAGCAGCGTGGCTAGCCTCAGAACCGGGGAGCTGTTTTTT

j_call: TRBJ1-5
v_call: TRBV27
clone_size: few
d_call: -
cdr3_aa: CASRPTTGFSNQPQHF
cdr3_nt: TGTGCCAGCAGACCGACCACAGGATTTAGCAATCAGCCCCAGCATTTT

j_call: TRBJ2-7
v_call: TRBV3-1/TRBV3-2
clone_size: -
d_call: TRBD2
cdr3_aa: CASSKALAGSYEQYF
cdr3_nt: TGTGCCAGCAGCAAAGCACTAGCGGGCTCCTACGAGCAGTACTTC

j_call: TRBJ2-7
v_call: TRBV28
clone_size: once
d_call: -
cdr3_aa: CASSPGQSAYEQYF
cdr3_nt: TGTGCCAGCAGTCCGGGTCAGTCAGCCTACGAGCAGTACTTC

j_call: TRBJ1-1
v_call: TRBV3-1/TRBV3-2
clone_size: -
d_call: -
cdr3_aa: CASSQADIEAFF
cdr3_nt: TGTGCCAGCAGCCAAGCGGACATAGAAGCTTTCTTT

j_call: TRBJ2-7
v_call: TRBV5-1
clone_size: -
d_call: TRBD1
cdr3_aa: CASSLDRGEQYF
cdr3_nt: TGCGCCAGCAGCCTGGACAGGGGCGAGCAGTACTTC

j_call: TRBJ2-4
v_call: TRBV5-4
clone_size: -
d_call: -
cdr3_aa: CASSLEGGQSVQYF
cdr3_nt: TGTGCCAGCAGCTTGGAAGGAGGACAGAGCGTTCAGTACTTC

j_call: TRBJ1-2
v_call: TRBV10-3
clone_size: large
d_call: -
cdr3_aa: CAIGDGPGSGYTF
cdr3_nt: TGTGCCATCGGGGATGGGCCAGGTTCTGGCTACACCTTC

j_call: TRBJ1-5
v_call: TRBV6-1
clone_size: -
d_call: TRBD1
cdr3_aa: CASSERTGRNQPQHF
cdr3_nt: TGTGCCAGCAGTGAAAGGACAGGAAGGAATCAGCCCCAGCATTTT

j_call: TRBJ2-1
v_call: TRBV10-3
clone_size: -
d_call: -
cdr3_aa: CATSAGGGGTGSNEQFF
cdr3_nt: TGCGCCACCAGTGCGGGGGGCGGGGGGACAGGGTCGAATGAGCAGTTCTTC

j_call: TRBJ2-3
v_call: TRBV5-5
clone_size: -
d_call: TRBD2
cdr3_aa: CASSLGTSGVTDTQYF
cdr3_nt: TGTGCCAGCAGCCTCGGGACTAGCGGGGTAACAGATACGCAGTATTTT

j_call: TRBJ2-3
v_call: TRBV7-8
clone_size: -
d_call: TRBD2
cdr3_aa: CASSPLGIGRVTDTQYF
cdr3_nt: TGTGCCAGCAGCCCACTAGGAATCGGGAGGGTCACAGATACGCAGTATTTT

j_call: TRBJ1-6
v_call: TRBV28
clone_size: -
d_call: -
cdr3_aa: CASMESTAHDYGTLHF
cdr3_nt: TGTGCCAGCATGGAATCAACAGCTCACGACTATGGGACCCTCCACTTT

j_call: TRBJ1-3
v_call: TRBV18
clone_size: -
d_call: -
cdr3_aa: CASSTSDRVLGNTIYF
cdr3_nt: TGTGCCAGCTCAACCTCAGACAGAGTCCTCGGAAACACCATATATTTT

j_call: TRBJ2-2
v_call: TRBV11-3
clone_size: once
d_call: -
cdr3_aa: CASSQRTGELFF
cdr3_nt: TGTGCCAGCAGCCAGCGCACGGGGGAGCTGTTTTTT

j_call: TRBJ1-2
v_call: TRBV10-3
clone_size: -
d_call: -
cdr3_aa: CAISGQINYGYTF
cdr3_nt: TGTGCCATCAGTGGACAGATTAACTATGGCTACACCTTC

j_call: TRBJ2-3
v_call: TRBV6-2/TRBV6-3
clone_size: once
d_call: -
cdr3_aa: CASSSHVETDTQYF
cdr3_nt: TGTGCCAGCAGTTCTCACGTTGAGACAGATACGCAGTATTTT

j_call: TRBJ2-2
v_call: TRBV9
clone_size: -
d_call: TRBD1
cdr3_aa: CASSVRQGAHTGELFF
cdr3_nt: TGTGCCAGCAGCGTACGACAGGGGGCGCACACCGGGGAGCTGTTTTTT

j_call: TRBJ1-1
v_call: TRBV7-6
clone_size: -
d_call: -
cdr3_aa: CASSPRGPHTEAFF
cdr3_nt: TGTGCCAGCAGCCCCAGGGGTCCCCACACTGAAGCTTTCTTT